The next 6 T cell receptor beta chains were all read from a single sample in a study of response to subunit inactivated influenza vaccine (dated by TCRdb to about 2018). The library was made by RT-PCR. Instrument used: Illumina HiSeq 2500. The public reads were run again by TCRdb, first through fastp at Q25 and then through MiXCR, and only productive beta chains were kept. Each record represents a unique CDR3 protein, reported with the most common genes and DNA among its rows. This sample holds roughly 700,000 distinct CDR3 sequences; roughly 13% were observed only once. 6% to 8% of the sample belongs to the ten largest clones. The sample was PBMCs from blood, taken approximately 15 days before vaccination. These receptors all stem from a man over 45 who received an inactivated influenza vaccine. Donor details come from another sample of the same person, matched by shared clones.

This clonotype was seen a handful of times. The rearrangement joins TRBV11-2 to TRBJ2-3, with 12 bases fitting TRBD2. The CDR3 length is 16 residues. J was trimmed by 4 bases and V by 5 bases; bases with no gene match: 7. Germline CDR1 reads SGHAT; CDR2 reads FQNNGV. The CDR3 sequence is CASSLNPSGGADTQYF. DNA of the CDR3: TGTGCCAGCAGCCTCAATCCTAGCGGGGGGGCAGATACGCAGTATTTT.

The rearrangement links TRBV12-3 or TRBV12-4 to TRBJ1-5; D is ambiguous. This CDR3 comprises 14 residues. Trimming cost V 3 bases and J 2 bases, with 8 bases left between them. CDR3 coding DNA: TGTGCCAGCAGTTTCATGTGGGGCAATCAGCCCCAGCATTTT. It translates to CASSFMWGNQPQHF.

The chain is built from TRBV2 and TRBJ2-1; 14 bases are a match to TRBD2. The germline gives CDR1 SNHLY, CDR2 FYNNEI. The CDR3 totals 15 residues. Trimming at V came to 7 bases and at J to 10 bases, leaving 9 bases not matched to a gene. CDR3 sequence reads: CASTGTSGSGGEQFF. The CDR3 region has the DNA TGTGCCAGCACCGGGACTAGCGGGAGTGGAGGAGAGCAGTTCTTC. The whole variable domain, remainder taken from reference TRBV2 and TRBJ2-1, is EPEVTQTPSHQVTQMGQEVILRCVPISNHLYFYWYRQILGQKVEFLVSFYNNEISEKSEIFDDQFSVERPDGSNFTLKIRSTKLEDSAMYFCASTGTSGSGGEQFFGPGTRLTVL.

The sample holds a few counts of this clonotype. This sequence joins TRBV16 and TRBJ1-5; no clear D. Trimming cost V 2 bases and J 4 bases, with 6 bases left between them. This CDR3 spans 13 amino acids. Germline lookup yields CDR1 KGHSY and CDR2 FQNENV. CDR3 in DNA: TGTGCCAGCAGCCAAATGCGAAATCAGCCCCAGCATTTT. Translated, it gives CASSQMRNQPQHF.

J is TRBJ2-2 and V is TRBV30; D gene uncertain. V was shortened by 0 bases and J by 6 bases, with 5 bases between the two germline ends. Germline V lookup: CDR1 GTSNPN, CDR2 SVGIG (reference sequence). This CDR3 has 12 residues. Written as DNA, the CDR3 is TGTGCCTGGAGTGTGGACGCCGGGGAGCTGTTTTTT. Translating it yields CAWSVDAGELFF.

The CDR3 DNA is TGTGCCAGCAGCTTAGTAGGACAGAAAGGCGGCTACACCTTC. Translation: CASSLVGQKGGYTF. The gene calls are TRBV7-2 and TRBJ1-2; a weak D match, TRBD1 (6 bases). V shed 1 base and J shed 8 bases, with 14 bases lying between them. The CDR3 covers 14 residues. The germline CDR1 and CDR2 sequences are SGHTA and FQGNSA. The full variable domain, completed using reference TRBV7-2 and TRBJ1-2, is GAGVSQSPSNKVTEKGKDVELRCDPISGHTALYWYRQSLGQGLEFLIYFQGNSAPDKSGLPSDRFSAERTGGSVSTLTIQRTQQEDSAVYLCASSLVGQKGGYTFGSGTRLTVV.